Many counts were recorded for the clone carrying this T cell receptor beta chain. The antigen is unknown. The record originates from a study of T cells in Graves' hyperthyroidism and ophthalmopathy. Across the whole study: Peripheral blood was collected at initial diagnosis, before any treatment.

Uncontrolled infections, other autoimmune diseases, pregnancy or lactation led to exclusion of patients. Authors of the study amplified TCR beta CDR3 regions from RNA transcripts. The primer set for the first-round RT-PCR of the TCR CDR3 was HTBI. TCRdb processed the multiplex PCR reads anew with MiXCR; each CDR3 protein has one entry. Among fewer than 750,000 distinct CDR3 sequences listed, approximately 15% were seen once. Findings of the study overall: Blood samples included most of the expanded thyroid clonotypes exceeding 0.001. The model's output predicted ophthalmopathy at a median of roughly seven months prior to onset.

V gave up 1 base and J gave up 4 bases, with 16 bases separating them. The CDR3 totals 16 residues. Germline V CDR1 and CDR2: SGHVS, FNYEAQ. The clonotype originates from a woman aged 35 to 49 with Graves' ophthalmopathy. The material sequenced was blood. The chain employs TRBV7-6 and TRBJ1-1, with no clear D. CDR3 coding DNA: TGTGCCAGCAGCTTAGTAGCAAGCGGTGGGGTCACTGAAGCTTTCTTT. It specifies CASSLVASGGVTEAFF.